This T cell receptor (beta chain) comes out of a study of blood T cells in healthy people across ages. Across the study: Capture by template switching was about one barcoded beta molecule per two T cells.

General study findings and limits: CMV status of donors was not determined, possibly confounding expanded clonotype changes. The study found more naive CD4+ cells and higher diversity in long-lived than aged donors.

In this sample, this clonotype turned up many times. Its antigen is undetermined. The germline V gene encodes CDR1 SGHTA and CDR2 FQGNSA. The CDR3 length is 12 residues. The V gene lost 7 bases and the J gene lost 1 base, with 7 bases spanning the gap. Through a sample-barcoded 5' primer and a J-beta primer mix, a second PCR was run for roughly 6 to 12 cycles. TCRdb analysed the 5' RACE reads with MiXCR anew, one entry per CDR3 protein. The sample contains fewer than 950,000 distinct CDR3 sequences, 36% of which appear only once. The sequence came from a man between 18 and 35 years old in good health. This chain links TRBV7-2 with TRBJ2-5; D is unclear. Sequenced: blood. CDR3: CASTLLQETQYF. CDR3 nucleotides: TGTGCCAGCACTTTACTCCAAGAGACCCAGTACTTC. Using reference TRBV7-2 and TRBJ2-5 for the parts outside the CDR3, the full variable domain is GAGVSQSPSNKVTEKGKDVELRCDPISGHTALYWYRQSLGQGLEFLIYFQGNSAPDKSGLPSDRFSAERTGGSVSTLTIQRTQQEDSAVYLCASTLLQETQYFGPGTRLLVL.